The entry below gives a single T cell receptor beta chain sequence along with its context. These data originate in a study of blood T cell repertoires in COVID-19. Background on the study: Some COVID-19 samples were acute and others convalescent; all came from the United States, Italy and Spain. Sources were T cells, B-cell-depleted T cells, or PBMCs; the material itself was cDNA or gDNA.

Source study methods: It was from reference gene primer amplification that nucleated cell counts were estimated. Method: immunoSEQ multiplex PCR; TCRdb's copy keeps in-frame clones and lacks some. For V, J and clone size, that table is used; D and trimming come from the DNA. The sample consists of about 130,000 clones, around 81% of them appearing once. The specimen was peripheral blood. The TCR originated in a man aged 35 to 55 with active or convalescent COVID-19.

The CDR3 reads CAISFLTSGGATEQFF. The CDR3 DNA reads as TGTGCCATCAGCTTCCTGACTAGCGGGGGGGCAACTGAGCAGTTCTTC. This chain connects TRBV10-3 to TRBJ2-1; 14 positions match TRBD2. CDR1 is ENHRY and CDR2 is SYGVKD in the germline V gene. CDR3 size: 16 residues. V was clipped by 6 bases and J by 9 bases; unmatched bases: 10.